The source of this T cell receptor beta chain is a study of T cell repertoires in cytomegalovirus infection. Study background: Public TCR beta signatures were indicative of both CMV infection and a matching HLA type.

TCRdb re-analysed the reads in MiXCR, keeping a single row per CDR3 protein. The sample has hundreds of thousands of distinct CDR3 sequences, roughly a third seen once. Germline V gives CDR1 MDHEN, CDR2 SYDVKM. The CDR3 loop spans 13 amino acids. V shed 6 bases, J shed 7 bases, and the junction held 7 bases outside the gene matches. A word on this clonotype: The antigen is unknown. This clone may be a read error of a much larger clone one base away.

The specimen comprised cultured PBMCs, sampled from culture after CMV antigen stimulation. The sequence derives from a human donor in good health (CMV status not recorded). Some clones in this sample may be carry-over from other donors' samples. The chain uses TRBV28 and TRBJ1-2, with 8 bases fitting TRBD1. The CDR3 protein is CASRPGQGGGYTF. CDR3 bases: TGTGCCAGCAGACCCGGACAGGGTGGTGGCTACACCTTC.